The entry below describes one TCR beta chain. The data were obtained in a study of beta chain features in type 1 diabetes. Since all of the isolated RNA was reverse transcribed, expressed TCRB transcripts were what got sequenced. Data came from immunoSEQ multiplex PCR; TCRdb stores just in-frame clones and leaves some out. In the table there are about 900,000 clones, 15% to 20% of which are singletons. The source material was naive CD4+ T cells from blood. This clonotype was obtained from a woman in her late teens or twenties in good health.

The CDR3 protein is CASRPLKRTAETQYF. The CDR3 bases are TGTGCCAGCAGGCCCCTGAAGCGGACCGCGGAGACCCAGTACTTC. This rearrangement joins TRBV2 to TRBJ2-5, with a possible D match to TRBD2 (5 bases). Deletions cut 6 bases from V and 5 bases from J, with 19 bases between. The V gene's germline CDR1 is SNHLY and CDR2 FYNNEI. The CDR3 extends over 15 amino acids.